The 29 T cell receptor beta chains below come from one sample, sequenced in a study of T-cell reconstitution after alpha-beta-depleted transplantation in children. A library of TCRbeta sequences, prepared with unique molecular identifiers, was generated. TCRdb itself ran the PCR reads through MiXCR, one entry per CDR3 protein. Seen here are fewer than 250,000 distinct CDR3 sequences, approximately 17% observed once, and the top ten hold roughly two fifths. The starting material was PBMCs, mostly from graft donor cells, obtained 360 days after TCRalphabeta/CD19-depleted stem cell transplant. The receptor set was obtained from a male patient aged 2 to 10 who had a stem cell transplant for acute lymphoblastic leukemia, so the T cells may come from the graft donor.

This clonotype was recorded at least ten times. This chain joins TRBV5-1 and TRBJ1-5; 7 bases map to TRBD1. This CDR3 region has 14 residues. J lost 11 bases, V lost 0 bases, and 8 bases had no gene match. Germline CDR1 SGHRS, CDR2 YFSETQ. This CDR3 reads CASSLDGDSQSQHF. Here the CDR3 DNA reads TGCGCCAGCAGCTTGGATGGGGACAGCCAGTCCCAGCATTTT.

This clonotype was picked up many times. This chain links TRBV10-3 with TRBJ2-1; D is unclear. Germline V gene lookup returns CDR1 ENHRY and CDR2 SYGVKD. This CDR3 is 13 amino acids long. V lost 10 bases and J 0 bases, leaving 10 bases between the germline ends. Here the CDR3 reads CATPYPSYNEQFF. CDR3 DNA sequence: TGTGCCACGCCATATCCCTCCTACAATGAGCAGTTCTTC.

The rearrangement links TRBV15 to TRBJ1-5, with 8 nucleotides matching TRBD1. The CDR3 runs to 15 residues. Germline CDR1 reads LNHNV; CDR2 reads YYDKDF (reference sequence). J was trimmed by 6 bases and V by 0 bases; bases with no gene match: 4. CDR3 amino acids: CATSRDQGAGQPQHF. In DNA form, the CDR3 reads TGTGCCACCAGCAGAGATCAGGGGGCGGGTCAGCCCCAGCATTTT.

A few counts support this clonotype. The genes are TRBV11-3 and TRBJ2-1; the D gene is possibly TRBD1 (6 bases). V was pared by 1 base and J by 2 bases, with 15 bases between. Germline CDR1 is SGHNT and CDR2 is YENEEA. This CDR3 has 17 residues. The CDR3 nucleotides read TGTGCCAGCAGCTTAGGAGGGGACACCGGAGCCTACAATGAGCAGTTCTTC. It translates to CASSLGGDTGAYNEQFF.

Only a few counts were recorded for this clonotype. V and J are TRBV12-3 or TRBV12-4 and TRBJ2-1, with 13 positions matching TRBD2. The V segment lost 4 bases and the J segment 7 bases; nucleotides outside the gene matches: 7. The CDR3 totals 16 residues. CDR3 DNA: TGTGCCAGCAGTTCGGGACTAGCGGGAAAGGAGAATGAGCAGTTCTTC. Encoded protein: CASSSGLAGKENEQFF.

This clonotype has a handful of counts. The chain links TRBV12-3 or TRBV12-4 to TRBJ1-5; a weak D match, TRBD1 (5 bases). This CDR3 comprises 14 residues. The V end lost 4 bases, the J end lost 5 bases, and 12 bases lay between the germline ends. The CDR3 region has the DNA TGTGCCAGCAGTTCACCAGGAGGGGATCAGCCCCAGCATTTT. This gives the protein CASSSPGGDQPQHF.

This clonotype appeared many times. The CDR3 coding sequence is TGTGCCAGCTCACCACCCTCAGAAGTCTATGGCTACACCTTC. It codes for CASSPPSEVYGYTF. The rearrangement links TRBV18 to TRBJ1-2; D is undetermined. Germline CDR1 and CDR2: KGHSH and LQKENI. The CDR3 loop spans 14 amino acids. V dropped 0 bases and J dropped 4 bases, with 9 bases sitting between them.

The sample holds a few counts of this clonotype. V and J are TRBV28 and TRBJ1-5, with unresolved D. The ends were cut back, 3 bases at V and 7 bases at J, with 4 bases in the middle. From germline, CDR1 is MDHEN and CDR2 SYDVKM. This CDR3 spans 11 amino acids. In nucleotides, the CDR3 is TGTGCCAGCAGTTTGGACCAGCCCCAGCATTTT. Protein sequence: CASSLDQPQHF.

The chain is built from TRBV5-5 and TRBJ2-3; TRBD1 or TRBD2 may be the D gene (5 bases each). Trimming removed 4 bases from V and 6 bases from J, with 15 bases in between. The CDR3 runs 14 residues. Germline V CDR1 and CDR2: SGHKS, YYEKEE (reference sequence). The CDR3 DNA reads TGTGCCAGCAGCCCCCTAGAAGGGACGGATACGCAGTATTTT. It specifies CASSPLEGTDTQYF.

The V gene is TRBV29-1, the J gene TRBJ2-3; 7 bases line up with TRBD1. The CDR3 spans 14 residues. Germline V lookup: CDR1 SQVTM, CDR2 ANQGSEA. The V gene end was trimmed by 3 bases and the J gene end by 2 bases; junction bases not matched to a gene: 5. CDR3: CSVDPGQTTDTQYF. The DNA for the CDR3 is TGCAGCGTTGACCCGGGACAGACCACAGATACGCAGTATTTT.

The table lists this clonotype with a few counts. The chain combines TRBV5-1 with TRBJ2-5, with no clear D. The CDR3 extends over 15 amino acids. V gave up 2 bases and J gave up 2 bases, with 13 bases separating them. The germline CDR1 and CDR2 sequences are SGHRS and YFSETQ. In DNA, the CDR3 is TGCGCCAGCAGCTTTCTGAGGAGCACGCAAGAGACCCAGTACTTC. Translation: CASSFLRSTQETQYF.

The rearrangement uses TRBV12-3 or TRBV12-4 and TRBJ1-2, with D maybe TRBD1 (6 bases). This CDR3 has 13 residues. Trimming stripped 5 bases from V and 4 bases from J, with 11 bases between. The CDR3 region has the DNA TGTGCCAGCAGTACAGGGCGGCCCTATGGCTACACCTTC. Amino acid sequence: CASSTGRPYGYTF.

This clonotype was detected many times. The chain links TRBV12-3 or TRBV12-4 to TRBJ1-5; 8 bases fit TRBD1. V lost 5 bases to trimming and J lost 6 bases; unmatched junction nucleotides: 6. The CDR3 length is 14 residues. The CDR3 region is CASSLTGDGQPQHF. The CDR3 DNA follows: TGTGCCAGCAGTCTGACAGGGGACGGTCAGCCCCAGCATTTT.

The DNA for the CDR3 is TGTGCCAGCAGCCAACCCGGACTCTCCTCCTACGAGCAGTACTTC. Translation gives CASSQPGLSSYEQYF. The chain recombines TRBV5-6 with TRBJ2-7; D may be TRBD2 (5 bases). The CDR3 loop spans 15 amino acids. V lost 4 bases and J 0 bases, leaving 14 bases between the germline ends. Per the germline V gene, CDR1 is SGHDT and CDR2 is YYEEEE.

This clonotype was observed a few times. V and J are TRBV28 and TRBJ2-7; TRBD2 agrees at 13 bases. From germline, CDR1 is MDHEN and CDR2 SYDVKM. The CDR3 runs 17 residues. With V trimmed by 6 bases and J by 7 bases, 15 bases remained unmatched. The CDR3: CASRYGLAGAIRREQYF. CDR3 DNA sequence: TGTGCCAGCAGATACGGACTAGCGGGGGCCATACGCCGGGAGCAGTACTTC.

The chain couples TRBV12-3 or TRBV12-4 to TRBJ1-2; maybe TRBD1 (5 bases). V was pared by 1 base and J by 4 bases, with 16 bases between. The CDR3 contains 16 residues. The CDR3 DNA is TGTGCCAGCAGTTTAGACCCTGGGGGGGTAATCTATGGCTACACCTTC. Its protein is CASSLDPGGVIYGYTF.

This clonotype has only a few counts. This sequence joins TRBV2 and TRBJ2-2; 9 positions match TRBD2. This CDR3 contains 14 residues. CDR1 SNHLY and CDR2 FYNNEI come from the germline V gene. Losses at the gene ends were 4 bases for V and 3 bases for J; bases not matched to a gene: 0. For the CDR3, the DNA is TGTGCCAGCAGTGGGACTAGCGACACCGGGGAGCTGTTTTTT. Its protein is CASSGTSDTGELFF.

This clonotype has at least ten counts. The CDR3 protein is CASSSHRGTYEQYF. CDR3 bases: TGTGCCAGCAGCTCTCACAGGGGAACCTACGAGCAGTACTTC. The V gene is TRBV11-2, the J gene TRBJ2-7; 7 nucleotides align to TRBD1. CDR3 size: 14 residues. Germline-derived CDR1 and CDR2 are SGHAT and FQNNGV. After removal of 4 bases from V and 2 bases from J, the junction contained 5 bases not matched to a gene.

A few counts support this clonotype. The V gene is TRBV5-5, the J gene TRBJ1-6; 7 bases align to TRBD1. This CDR3 spans 14 amino acids. The V segment lost 0 bases and the J segment 17 bases; nucleotides outside the gene matches: 11. CDR1 is SGHKS and CDR2 is YYEKEE in the germline V gene (reference sequence). CDR3 nucleotide sequence: TGTGCCAGCAGCTTGGAGGGACAGACGATTGAGGTCCACTTT. Its protein product is CASSLEGQTIEVHF.

This clonotype was seen only a few times. The chain has TRBV27 and TRBJ2-1; TRBD2 agrees at 9 bases. The CDR3 length is 16 residues. Germline V gene sequence: CDR1 MNHEY, CDR2 SMNVEV (reference sequence). V lost 8 bases and J lost 6; bases outside the gene matches: 14. In DNA form, the CDR3 reads TGTGCCAGCCGCGATAGCGGGAGCATCTTTATCAATGAGCAGTTCTTC. It yields the protein CASRDSGSIFINEQFF.

This clonotype appeared a few times. The chain is built from TRBV29-1 and TRBJ1-1; D call uncertain. Germline V gene lookup returns CDR1 SQVTM and CDR2 ANQGSEA. V was pared by 4 bases and J by 4 bases, with 13 bases between. CDR3 length: 13 amino acids. The CDR3 here is CSVGSMGSTEAFF. CDR3 in DNA: TGCAGCGTTGGCTCCATGGGGAGCACTGAAGCTTTCTTT.

This clonotype was observed a few times. V gene TRBV4-2 combines with J gene TRBJ2-1; D might be TRBD2 (5 bases). CDR1 is LGHNA, CDR2 YNFKEQ, per germline. This CDR3 contains 17 residues. V was trimmed by 1 base and J by 3 bases, leaving 16 bases between them. The CDR3, as DNA: TGTGCCAGCAGCCAAGGGGTTGAGGGATTGATCTACAATGAGCAGTTCTTC. It encodes CASSQGVEGLIYNEQFF.

In its sample, this clonotype was seen a few times. The rearrangement links TRBV28 to TRBJ1-5; TRBD1 aligns across 7 bases. This CDR3 is built from 17 residues. The V gene end was trimmed by 3 bases and the J gene end by 1 base; junction bases not matched to a gene: 9. Germline V gene data show CDR1 as MDHEN and CDR2 as SYDVKM. The CDR3 coding sequence is TGTGCCAGCAGTTTTTTGGTGGGACAGAGAAGCAATCAGCCCCAGCATTTT. As protein: CASSFLVGQRSNQPQHF.

The sample holds a few counts of this clonotype. V is TRBV20-1 and J is TRBJ2-5; D is possibly TRBD1 (5 bases). Trimming stripped 0 bases from V and 5 bases from J, with 13 bases between. CDR1 and CDR2 (germline): DFQATT, SNEGSKA (reference sequence). There are 14 residues in the CDR3. The CDR3 nucleotides are TGCAGTGCTAGAGATCGTTCAGGGCTGGAGACCCAGTACTTC. Its protein product is CSARDRSGLETQYF.

This clonotype occurred a few times. The rearrangement joins TRBV7-9 to TRBJ2-1; maybe TRBD2 (5 bases). CDR3 length equals 15 residues. Germline CDR1 SEHNR, CDR2 FQNEAQ (reference sequence). Trimming removed 5 bases at V and 3 bases at J, with 14 bases between. CDR3 DNA sequence: TGTGCCAGCAGCGTCGCACTAGTCATCTACAATGAGCAGTTCTTC. This sequence encodes CASSVALVIYNEQFF. Complete variable domain (other parts from reference TRBV7-9 and TRBJ2-1): DTGVSQNPRHKITKRGQNVTFRCDPISEHNRLYWYRQTLGQGPEFLTYFQNEAQLEKSRLLSDRFSAERPKGSFSTLEIQRTEQGDSAMYLCASSVALVIYNEQFFGPGTRLTVL.

This clonotype was counted between two and nine times. CDR3: CASSRDLYNEQFF. The DNA of the CDR3 is TGTGCCAGCTCTCGGGACCTCTACAATGAGCAGTTCTTC. The gene calls are TRBV18 and TRBJ2-1, with D perhaps assigned TRBD1 or TRBD2 (5 bases each). The V end was cut by 6 bases, the J end by 3 bases, with 9 bases between. The CDR3 has 13 amino acids. Germline CDR1 reads KGHSH; CDR2 reads LQKENI.

This clonotype turned up a few times. The chain employs TRBV11-1 and TRBJ1-1; D uncertain. From germline, CDR1 is SGHAT and CDR2 FQDESV (reference sequence). CDR3 length: 15 residues. With 0 bases removed from V and 0 bases from J, the gap between germline ends came to 8 bases. In nucleotides, the CDR3 is TGTGCCAGCAGCTTAGCGCGGCAATTGAACACTGAAGCTTTCTTT. Translating it yields CASSLARQLNTEAFF.

This clonotype has just a few counts. This chain joins TRBV29-1 and TRBJ1-2, with unresolved D. This CDR3 is built from 13 residues. Germline V gives CDR1 SQVTM, CDR2 ANQGSEA. The V and J ends lost 3 bases and 4 bases respectively, with 12 bases between them. CDR3 nucleotide sequence: TGCAGCGTTGATTCCAGGCCAAGCTATGGCTACACCTTC. Amino acids: CSVDSRPSYGYTF. The full variable domain, its missing parts supplied by reference TRBV29-1 and TRBJ1-2, is SAVISQKPSRDICQRGTSLTIQCQVDSQVTMMFWYRQQPGQSLTLIATANQGSEATYESGFVIDKFPISRPNLTFSTLTVSNMSPEDSSIYLCSVDSRPSYGYTFGSGTRLTVV.

This clonotype was found many times. This rearrangement joins TRBV6-5 to TRBJ2-7; 12 nucleotides match TRBD1. Germline CDR1 is MNHEY and CDR2 is SVGAGI. J lost 6 bases, V lost 4 bases, and 4 bases had no gene match. CDR3 length equals 14 residues. CDR3 loop: CASSWGQGAAEQYF. In DNA form, the CDR3 reads TGTGCCAGCAGTTGGGGACAGGGGGCCGCCGAGCAGTACTTC.